This T cell receptor beta chain was sequenced in a study of cytomegalovirus exposure and HLA in healthy donors (dated by TCRdb to between 2016 and 2019). For the wider study: In an earlier analysis of fewer than 750 of the donors, approximately 300 Gb of sequence data and roughly 100 million unique TCR beta sequences from approximately 180 million T cells were reported. A handful of DR-DQ haplotypes were handled as single units for association and clustering because linkage in the cohort was strong. In the later analysis, no new phenotypic data were used to find candidate immune exposures; instead, reliance was placed on TCR beta sequences and their occurrence across donors. Every repertoire in the discovery cohort had been generated on one and the same sequencing platform. On average, about 240,000 unique TCR beta nucleotide sequences were sequenced per donor among roughly 430 genotyped donors of the cohort, with roughly 18% of those sequences being non-productive. Donor age, sex, ethnicity and CMV serostatus were compiled together with the repertoire data. To decide whether each TCR beta V gene segment behaved as functional or pseudogenic, an earlier analysis of some 570 of the donors relied on high-throughput TCR beta sequencing. An early release that covered fewer than 800 HLA-typed donors contained about 300 gigabases of sequencing data and tens of millions of unique TCR sequences. The aim of the study was to test whether cataloging public T cell receptors could identify signatures of past pathogen exposure. A later genetic analysis took genome-wide SNP genotypes for about 60% of the roughly 670 donors and used that subset as a discovery cohort. High-throughput TCR immunosequencing, statistical association of individual TCRs with disease status, and machine learning were combined to predict cytomegalovirus infection status. Among the approximately 420 genotyped donors, about 83% belonged to the genetic ancestry cluster associated with self-reported Caucasian donors. Both class I and class II loci were covered by HLA typing, at four-digit resolution. Typing coverage differed by locus: A, B, C, DRB1 and DQB1 were typed in roughly 620-630 donors, DQA1 in about 550, DPA1 in 600 to 610, and DPB1 in 472. The study used immunosequencing to profile the T cell repertoires of approximately 690 subjects and linked those repertoires to cytomegalovirus serostatus. To study patterns of TCR occurrence, a later analysis re-analyzed previously published TCR beta repertoires from 600 to 750 donors and added high-resolution HLA genotyping. In addition to the first cohort of 666 subjects, a separate validation cohort of 120 different subjects was used.

The CDR3 holds 13 amino acids from the cysteine to the phenylalanine. Only the CDR3 portion is preserved as DNA: 39 bases, with reading frame beginning at the first base. V has 8 bases trimmed and J has 0 bases trimmed; junction bases matching no gene number 3. The germline V gene (reference sequence) gives CDR1 as LNHNV and CDR2 as YYDKDF. The cohort was made up of 666 healthy bone marrow donors. All cohort members were sampled while nominally healthy, although unrecorded immune exposures were likely present. The donor tested CMV seronegative and was one of the 352 seronegative cohort members. A peripheral blood sample was collected from each donor, and TCR beta sequencing was performed on peripheral blood mononuclear cells. The Qiagen DNeasy Blood Extraction Kit was used to extract genomic DNA from the blood cell samples. This clone was found a few times. The target of this receptor is not known. The record has no base qualities; no much larger clone is one base away.

Library method: the immunoSEQ multiplex PCR assay. A mixture of 60 forward primers for TCR Vbeta segments and 13 reverse primers for TCR Jbeta segments was used in the multiplex PCR. Amplification of the CDR3 region of rearranged TCR beta genes was performed with a multiplex PCR assay on genomic DNA. The Illumina HiSeq System was used to sequence the amplified TCR beta libraries as 87-base-pair reads. The authors' analysis ran thus. A later analysis counted about 76 million unique TCR beta chains across the 666 repertoires, and some 12 million of these chains were shared by at least two donors. Raw reads were error-corrected and collapsed into unique sequences by a nearest-neighbor algorithm in which closely related sequences were merged to remove PCR and sequencing errors. V, D and J gene segments were assigned by aligning CDR3 sequences to IMGT reference sequences. For a sequence to be retained, a match of at least six nucleotides to both a V gene segment and a J gene segment was required. A rearrangement was called productive if the CDR3 had no stop codons and remained in frame with V and J, and every other rearrangement was called non-productive. CDR3 was defined according to IMGT convention as the region running from the second conserved V-encoded cysteine to the conserved J-encoded phenylalanine. The earlier analysis of a few hundred of the donors excluded any sequence lacking an unambiguous match to a single V gene segment. In an earlier analysis of some 590 of the donors, V segments were called functional above 56.7% productive rearrangements and were called segregating when the between-donor standard deviation exceeded 5%. A statistical classification framework was developed to diagnose cytomegalovirus status using the catalog of TCR beta chain sequences. In a later analysis, TCR nucleotide sequences were compared against IMGT/GENE-DB human TR gene sequences so that V and J genes could be assigned. In a later analysis, CDR3 sequences and most-parsimonious VDJ recombination scenarios were assigned using the TCRdist pipeline. A later analysis defined each TCR beta chain by its CDR3 amino acid sequence plus V-gene family, and excluded reads lacking a unique V-gene family. To address suspected cross-contamination and a sequencing artifact, a later analysis removed around 590 highly shared, low-generation-probability nucleotide sequences. For each public chain, a later analysis derived a clonal expansion index from normalized ranks of inferred template counts within each repertoire. A later analysis computed generation probabilities with a VDJ recombination model fitted to out-of-frame rearrangements, and checked the results against IGoR. Hypergeometric tests were used in a later analysis to score TCR-TCR, TCR-HLA and TCR-CMV co-occurrence, with a repertoire-size bias correction applied to the TCR pairs. In a later analysis, false discovery rates were estimated by permuting HLA or CMV assignments 20 times. A later analysis grouped co-occurring TCRs with DBSCAN, adding TCRdist sequence similarity when clustering within HLA-allele-positive subsets. Repertoires with fewer than 30,000 or more than 120,000 public chains were left out of co-occurrence clustering, as were about five repertoires with anomalous nucleotide sharing. Drawn from immuneACCESS, this table holds only the in-frame rearrangements with V and J called that TCRdb kept. Clones are partly lost; checked studies trace under half to an unresolved V gene and leave the rest unexplained. That table gives V, J and clone size, and the DNA gave D and trimming. The sample records 100,000 to 150,000 clones, more than 80% of which are singletons. 1% of the sample lies in the top ten.

What the research found in general, with its limitations: Compared with the roughly 700-donor mean, donors in an Asian-associated ancestry cluster had fewer N-insertions in productive TCRs, according to a later genetic analysis. The cohort was sequenced for TCR beta chains only, and without alpha or paired-chain data the features that could be detected were limited. The study listed around 160 TCR beta chains as associated with cytomegalovirus. While some public TCRs were present in many individuals, most TCR sequences turned up only very rarely across donors. At a false discovery rate of 0.05, a later analysis linked 16,951 TCR beta sequences to specific HLA alleles. The only immune exposure information available for the cohort was CMV serostatus. A group of highly shared sequence variants was considered likely to be a technical artifact of the sequencing pipeline. In an earlier analysis of fewer than 750 of the donors, most TCR beta V segments were observed in productive rearrangements about 87% or about 30% of the time, broadly matching IMGT annotations. Correlated functional status among segregating V segments might be attributable to linkage disequilibrium, but an unknown experimental factor could not be ruled out. Some IMGT-functional V segments, including TRBV6-2 and TRBV6-3, could not be told apart with the 87-base-pair reads, so those segments were excluded. Because HLA typing was missing for some donors at each locus, association tests included only the typed subset. A later analysis found that most CMV-associated TCR beta chains appeared HLA-restricted, with HLA associations seemingly driven largely by CMV exposure. Compared with equally common non-associated chains, HLA-associated TCR beta chains in a later analysis were more clonally expanded and had lower generation probabilities. The presence/absence analyses assumed that sequencing depth was roughly uniform across donors, and that assumption may not be true. In a later analysis, several top co-occurrence clusters were reported to appear linked to parvovirus B19, influenza, CMV and Epstein-Barr virus. The authors suggested that the approach could potentially be generalized to other disease states and immunological phenotypes. A further reported finding was that TCR beta sequences accurately predicted the HLA-A and HLA-B alleles for most subjects in the first cohort. In both the original and validation cohorts, the classifier was reported to diagnose cytomegalovirus status with high specificity and sensitivity. When HLA alleles, especially DR and DQ, strongly co-occurred, TCR associations were difficult to assign to individual alleles. A few of the identified cytomegalovirus-associated TCR beta chains were confirmed in vitro to be specific for cytomegalovirus antigens. The earlier analysis of some 560 of the donors excluded approximately 15 rarely observed V segments, including chromosome 9 orphons, because counts were too low. According to a later analysis, TCR association rates differed among HLA loci, with DRB1 alleles showing the most associated TCRs and HLA-C alleles showing the fewest. An association between a missense DCLRE1C variant and V-gene and J-gene trimming of TCR beta chains was found in a later genetic analysis and replicated in an independent cohort.

This sequence uses TRBV15 and TRBJ2-7, and 8 junction bases match TRBD1. The specimen was PBMCs. This clonotype originated in a man in his forties or fifties in good health and CMV-seronegative. The CDR3 corresponds to CATGQGASYEQYF. The DNA sequence follows: TGTGCCACCGGGCAGGGGGCCTCCTACGAGCAGTACTTC.